The next 19 T cell receptor beta chains were all read from a single sample in a study of cytomegalovirus exposure and HLA in healthy donors. The primer mix had 60 Vbeta and 13 Jbeta primers. Produced via immunoSEQ multiplex PCR; TCRdb's table is partial and in-frame only. This table holds under 80,000 clones, more than 60% found once. The sequenced sample consisted of PBMCs. These receptors all stem from a man aged 50 to 59 in good health and CMV-seropositive.

V and J are TRBV9 and TRBJ2-7, with 8 bases identical to TRBD2. This CDR3 is built from 16 residues. Germline CDR1 SGDLS, CDR2 YYNGEE. J gave up 0 bases and V 4 bases, and 9 bases lay outside the gene matches. The CDR3 sequence: CASSMNSGASSYEQYF. CDR3 sequence (DNA): TGTGCCAGCAGCATGAATAGCGGGGCGAGCTCCTACGAGCAGTACTTC.

This clone was seen just once. The rearrangement joins TRBV5-1 to TRBJ1-2, with 7 bases that match TRBD1. V was pared by 4 bases and J by 5 bases, with 8 bases of the junction left unmatched. The CDR3 contains 14 residues. Germline V CDR1 and CDR2: SGHRS, YFSETQ. This CDR3 reads CASSPQQGPYGYTF. DNA for the CDR3: TGCGCCAGCAGCCCGCAACAGGGGCCTTATGGCTACACCTTC.

Details on this clone: The sample carries other DNA sequences with the same CDR3. V gene TRBV4-3 combines with J gene TRBJ1-5; D remains unclear. Germline assignment: CDR1 LGHNA and CDR2 YSLEER. CDR3 length: 14 amino acids. Between the trimmed V and J ends, which lost 3 bases and 3 bases, there was a span of 9 bases. Here the CDR3 DNA reads TGCGCCAGCAGCCAGGAGGGCTTCAATCAGCCCCAGCATTTT. Its translation: CASSQEGFNQPQHF.

CDR3 nucleotides: TGTGCCAGCAGTTCCGGACAGGGGCAGCAGCCCCAGCATTTT. It translates to CASSSGQGQQPQHF. The chain links TRBV2 to TRBJ1-5, with 9 bases fitting TRBD1. J gave up 7 bases and V 5 bases, and 6 bases lay outside the gene matches. Germline lookup yields CDR1 SNHLY and CDR2 FYNNEI. The CDR3 loop spans 14 amino acids.

The chain links TRBV27 to TRBJ2-7, with 7 bases matching TRBD2. CDR3 length: 14 amino acids. After removal of 10 bases from V and 4 bases from J, the junction contained 13 bases not matched to a gene. The germline V gene has CDR1 MNHEY and CDR2 SMNVEV (reference sequence). The CDR3 DNA sequence: TGTGCCACACCAAGAGCGGGAAGAGAGTACGAGCAGTACTTC. It specifies CATPRAGREYEQYF.

This clone is a singleton in its sample. The rearrangement joins TRBV6-1 to TRBJ1-5; D perhaps matches TRBD1 (5 bases). Germline V gives CDR1 MNHNS, CDR2 SASEGT. V was clipped by 5 bases and J by 2 bases, with 10 bases between them. CDR3 length: 14 amino acids. The CDR3 loop reads CASSRRVGNQPQHF. In DNA, the CDR3 is TGTGCCAGCAGTCGCAGGGTTGGCAATCAGCCCCAGCATTTT.

This chain links TRBV19 with TRBJ1-5; weak D call: TRBD1 (5 bases). The length of the CDR3 is 14 residues. CDR1 is LNHDA and CDR2 is SQIVND in the germline V gene (reference sequence). Trimming pared 3 bases from V and 6 bases from J, leaving 12 bases between. The CDR3 sequence is CASSIRDTGQPQHF. In nucleotides, the CDR3 is TGTGCCAGTAGTATCAGGGATACGGGTCAGCCCCAGCATTTT.

This clone showed up just a few times. One end of the junction does not line up with germline, which may come from a read error. The sample holds other DNA sequences that translate to the same CDR3. The chain uses TRBV7-9 and TRBJ2-1; D is unresolved. This CDR3 has 12 amino acids. Germline lookup yields CDR1 SEHNR and CDR2 FQNEAQ (reference sequence). As DNA, the CDR3 is TGTGCTAGCAGCTCACAGATCAATGAGCAGTTCTTC. The encoded protein is CASSSQINEQFF.

This chain connects TRBV28 to TRBJ2-2; D possibly corresponds to TRBD2 (5 bases). The CDR3 is 13 residues long. Trimming removed 6 bases at V and 8 bases at J, with 13 bases between. Germline values: CDR1 MDHEN, CDR2 SYDVKM. Here the CDR3 reads CASSLLERGELFF. The CDR3 DNA is TGTGCCAGCAGCCTTCTGGAGCGGGGGGAGCTGTTTTTT.

This clone turned up a few times. The junction and the germline gene differ at one end; a read error may be behind it. The chain couples TRBV7-9 to TRBJ2-1; 7 bases match TRBD2. CDR3 length: 16 amino acids. Germline-derived CDR1 and CDR2 are SEHNR and FQNEAQ (reference sequence). The CDR3 here is CSSSLGGGSSYNEQFF. CDR3 bases: TGTTCCAGCAGCTTAGGCGGGGGTAGCTCCTACAATGAGCAGTTCTTC.

The chain is built from TRBV19 and TRBJ1-5, with D perhaps matching TRBD1 (5 bases). V lost 5 bases and J lost 0, with 20 bases in between. The CDR3 is 18 amino acids. Per germline, CDR1 LNHDA and CDR2 SQIVND (reference sequence). The CDR3 here is CASSSSGGGSGSNQPQHF. CDR3 coding DNA: TGTGCCAGTAGTTCATCCGGGGGGGGTAGTGGTAGCAATCAGCCCCAGCATTTT.

Only a few counts were recorded for this clone. The CDR3 DNA is TGTGCCAGCAGCCGGTCGGGGGTCACCCTCCACTTT. This gives the protein CASSRSGVTLHF. The chain uses TRBV28 and TRBJ1-6; possibly TRBD1 for D (5 bases). CDR1 is MDHEN, CDR2 SYDVKM, per germline. Trimming took off 6 bases at V and 14 bases at J, with 14 bases between the two ends. This CDR3 is built from 12 residues.

In its sample, this clone was seen once. The genes are TRBV4-1 and TRBJ2-1; TRBD2 agrees at 8 bases. The J segment lost 9 bases and the V segment lost 1 base, leaving 5 bases of the junction unmatched. The CDR3 runs 14 residues. In germline, CDR1 is MGHRA, CDR2 YSYEKL. The CDR3 is CASSQAGGAFEQFF. The CDR3 bases are TGCGCCAGCAGCCAAGCGGGGGGGGCCTTTGAGCAGTTCTTC.

This clone was counted only a few times. An end of the junction does not agree with germline; a read error may underlie this. J is TRBJ2-7 and V is TRBV9; D ambiguous. Germline V gene sequence: CDR1 SGDLS, CDR2 YYNGEE. This CDR3 region has 15 residues. CDR3 coding DNA: TGTGACAGCAGCTCCCAGTGGCCCAGCTCCTACGAGCAGTACTTC. It specifies CDSSSQWPSSYEQYF. The complete variable domain, with remaining parts taken from reference TRBV9 and TRBJ2-7, reads DSGVTQTPKHLITATGQRVTLRCSPRSGDLSVYWYQQSLDQGLQFLIQYYNGEERAKGNILERFSAQQFPDLHSELNLSSLELGDSALYFCDSSSQWPSSYEQYFGPGTRLTVT.

This clone showed up just a few times. The chain combines TRBV18 with TRBJ2-7, with 8 bases aligning to TRBD1. J lost 6 bases, V lost 4 bases, and 8 bases had no gene match. The CDR3 covers 14 residues. CDR1 and CDR2 from the germline V gene are KGHSH and LQKENI. The CDR3 loop reads CASSQTTGALEQYF. CDR3 in DNA: TGTGCCAGCTCACAGACGACAGGGGCTCTCGAGCAGTACTTC.

The chain links TRBV11-2 to TRBJ1-1, with a possible D match to TRBD1 (5 bases). CDR1 SGHAT and CDR2 FQNNGV come from the germline V gene. The CDR3 spans 15 residues. Trimming pared 0 bases from V and 6 bases from J, leaving 14 bases between. This CDR3 reads CASSLDPGGVAEAFF. DNA for the CDR3: TGTGCCAGCAGCTTAGATCCGGGGGGGGTGGCTGAAGCTTTCTTT. The whole variable domain, remainder taken from reference TRBV11-2 and TRBJ1-1, is EAGVAQSPRYKIIEKRQSVAFWCNPISGHATLYWYQQILGQGPKLLIQFQNNGVVDDSQLPKDRFSAERLKGVDSTLKIQPAKLEDSAVYLCASSLDPGGVAEAFFGQGTRLTVV.

The DNA of the CDR3 is TGTGCCAGCTCCGGGACTAACACCGGGGAGCTGTTTTTT. Amino acids: CASSGTNTGELFF. This chain connects TRBV18 to TRBJ2-2, with a weak D call TRBD2 (6 bases). This CDR3 comprises 13 residues. Germline values: CDR1 KGHSH, CDR2 LQKENI. The V gene lost 6 bases and the J gene lost 2 bases, with 7 bases spanning the gap.

The CDR3 bases are TGTGCCAGCAGCTTAGACGCGTCTAACTATGGCTACACCTTC. Translated: CASSLDASNYGYTF. This sequence joins TRBV7-2 and TRBJ1-2; D is unresolved. Germline CDR1 reads SGHTA; CDR2 reads FQGNSA. V lost 1 base, J lost 0 bases, and 6 bases lay in between. The length of the CDR3 is 14 residues.

The chain couples TRBV4-2 to TRBJ2-7; TRBD1 might be the D (6 bases). V dropped 0 bases and J dropped 5 bases, with 14 bases sitting between them. The CDR3 totals 15 residues. Germline-derived CDR1 and CDR2 are LGHNA and YNFKEQ. CDR3 residues: CASSQEGRGYNEQYF. CDR3 nucleotide sequence: TGTGCCAGCAGCCAAGAAGGTAGGGGGTACAACGAGCAGTACTTC.